This TCR beta chain was recorded in a study of tumour-infiltrating T cells in Burkitt lymphoma. Whole-study results and caveats: Several public clonotypes were shared across many Burkitt lymphoma patients.

This clone came up a few times. What it binds is unknown. Trimming took off 3 bases at V and 6 bases at J, with 3 bases between the two ends. The CDR3 has 11 residues. CDR1 and CDR2 (germline): WNHNN, SYGVQD (reference sequence). Sequencing was performed with immunoSEQ multiplex PCR; in TCRdb, only in-frame clones are kept and a portion is missing. The table includes 3,800 or so clones, around 15% detected once. The source of this sequence is a human donor with Burkitt lymphoma. The chain combines TRBV10-1 with TRBJ2-1; D not resolved. Material for sequencing was tumor tissue. CDR3: CASSDINEQFF. For the CDR3, the DNA is TGCGCCAGCAGTGATATCAATGAGCAGTTCTTC.